This T cell receptor (beta chain) was sequenced for a study of blood T cell repertoires in COVID-19. Study in general: From the United States, Italy and Spain came samples of acute and convalescent COVID-19. Sources were T cells, B-cell-depleted T cells, or PBMCs; the material itself was cDNA or gDNA.

The germline gives CDR1 SGHTA, CDR2 FQGNSA. The V gene end was trimmed by 3 bases and the J gene end by 7 bases; junction bases not matched to a gene: 7. CDR3 size: 15 residues. Sequencing used immunoSEQ multiplex PCR; TCRdb keeps in-frame clones, though not all of them. The table shows 140,000 to 150,000 clones, with roughly 90% occurring only once. Recruitment covered some 25 US areas and drew participants whose ages spanned 18 to 89 years. Cohort allocation depended upon clinical history that participants reported. Sequences were obtained from PBMCs or T cells enriched from blood (not recorded which). This TCR was recovered from a woman in her twenties or thirties with acute COVID-19. The V gene is TRBV7-2, the J gene TRBJ2-1; 9 bases are shared with TRBD2. This CDR3 is CASSFPGLAVNEQFF. The CDR3 nucleotides are TGTGCCAGCAGCTTTCCGGGACTAGCTGTGAATGAGCAGTTCTTC.